The present T cell receptor beta chain was sequenced within a study of CD8 T cells in Susac syndrome. Notes on the study in general: As the study acknowledged, the number of individuals who were part of its TCR sequencing and HLA analysis was relatively small. CD8+ clonal expansion in Susac was maximal in TEMRA cells and in active patients.

The table lists this clonotype with a count of one. What it recognizes is unknown. Reverse transcription used about 0.45 to 1 ug RNA and random hexamers. TCRdb fed the immunoSEQ multiplex PCR reads into MiXCR, producing one record per CDR3 protein. The data hold 75,000 or so distinct CDR3 sequences, with over 85% observed a single time. Germline V CDR1 and CDR2: SQVTM, ANQGSEA. The germline V and J ends were trimmed by 3 bases and 3 bases, with 15 bases remaining between them. This CDR3 is built from 14 residues. This clonotype originated in a human donor with Susac syndrome. This sequence joins TRBV29-1 and TRBJ2-7; tentative D call: TRBD2 (5 bases). Sequences were obtained from CD8+ T cells from PBMCs. CDR3 DNA sequence: TGCAGCGTTGAGAGACCGGGAACCCTCTACGAGCAGTACTTC. This gives the protein CSVERPGTLYEQYF.